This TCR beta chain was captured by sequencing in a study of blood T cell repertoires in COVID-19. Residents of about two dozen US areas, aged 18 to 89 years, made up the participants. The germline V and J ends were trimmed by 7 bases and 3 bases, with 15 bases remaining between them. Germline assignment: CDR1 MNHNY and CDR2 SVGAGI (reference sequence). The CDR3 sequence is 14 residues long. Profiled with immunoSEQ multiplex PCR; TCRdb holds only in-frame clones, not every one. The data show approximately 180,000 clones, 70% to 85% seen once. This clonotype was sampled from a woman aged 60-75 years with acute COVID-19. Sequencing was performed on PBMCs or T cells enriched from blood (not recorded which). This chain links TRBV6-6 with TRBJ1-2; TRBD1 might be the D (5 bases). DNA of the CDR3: TGTGCCAGCACCACAGGTCTGGCCGACTATGGCTACACCTTC. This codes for CASTTGLADYGYTF.